What follows are 27 T cell receptor beta chains derived from one specimen sequenced in a study of T cells in Graves' hyperthyroidism and ophthalmopathy. The investigators amplified TCR beta CDR3 regions from RNA transcripts. The TCR CDR3 was amplified in a first-round RT-PCR using the HTBI primer set. TCRdb called the multiplex PCR reads again in MiXCR, with one record for every CDR3 protein. The data hold about 250,000 distinct CDR3 sequences, with around 24% observed a single time. Sequencing input: blood. Every receptor here comes from a woman aged 35 to 49 with Graves' ophthalmopathy.

The J gene is TRBJ1-5, the V gene TRBV27; D is ambiguous. This CDR3 comprises 13 residues. Trimming took off 4 bases at V and 4 bases at J, with 8 bases between the two ends. Germline assignment: CDR1 MNHEY and CDR2 SMNVEV (reference sequence). The CDR3 reads CASSSDLNQPQHF. The DNA of the CDR3 is TGTGCCAGCAGTTCGGACCTAAATCAGCCCCAGCATTTT.

This clonotype was detected many times. The chain carries TRBV28 and TRBJ1-3; D may be TRBD1 (5 bases). The CDR3 covers 14 residues. V was clipped by 3 bases and J by 4 bases, with 10 bases between them. Germline V CDR1 and CDR2: MDHEN, SYDVKM. The CDR3 DNA sequence: TGTGCCAGCAGTTTCCAGGGCGGAGGAAACACCATATATTTT. Encoded protein: CASSFQGGGNTIYF. Based on the CDR3 plus reference TRBV28 and TRBJ1-3, the full variable domain is DVKVTQSSRYLVKRTGEKVFLECVQDMDHENMFWYRQDPGLGLRLIYFSYDVKMKEKGDIPEGYSVSREKKERFSLILESASTNQTSMYLCASSFQGGGNTIYFGEGSWLTVV.

The table lists this clonotype with many counts. V and J are TRBV6-5 and TRBJ1-2; D is ambiguous. V lost 0 bases, J lost 7 bases, and 12 bases lay in between. Germline CDR1 reads MNHEY; CDR2 reads SVGAGI. The CDR3 is made up of 14 amino acids. Written as DNA, the CDR3 is TGTGCCAGCAGTTACTCGACCTGGGGTGCTGGCTACACCTTC. Encoded protein: CASSYSTWGAGYTF.

This clonotype showed up many times. V usage is TRBV9 and J usage is TRBJ2-5; the D gene is possibly TRBD1 (7 bases). Trimming pared 0 bases from V and 5 bases from J, leaving 14 bases between. Germline loops: CDR1 SGDLS, CDR2 YYNGEE. This CDR3 is built from 15 residues. CDR3 DNA sequence: TGTGCCAGCAGCGTAGGAGGGGGCGCGGGGGAGACCCAGTACTTC. Encoded protein: CASSVGGGAGETQYF.

This clonotype was detected many times. The CDR3 nucleotides are TGTGCCAGCAGTGGGAGCGCGGGGGCCTACGAGCAGTACTTC. Its translation is CASSGSAGAYEQYF. This chain connects TRBV2 to TRBJ2-7; 7 positions agree with TRBD2. Germline CDR1 reads SNHLY; CDR2 reads FYNNEI. With 4 bases clipped from V and 2 bases from J, the junction kept 5 bases outside the gene matches. The CDR3 has 14 amino acids.

This CDR3 reads CAIARFLRQFF. The CDR3 DNA sequence: TGTGCCATCGCTAGGTTTTTAAGGCAGTTCTTC. J is TRBJ2-1 and V is TRBV28; no clear D. The CDR3 has 11 amino acids. The germline CDR1 and CDR2 sequences are MDHEN and SYDVKM. The V and J ends lost 10 bases and 12 bases respectively, with 16 bases between them.

There are a few counts of this clonotype. The chain couples TRBV12-3 or TRBV12-4 to TRBJ2-5, with no clear D. Trimming took off 5 bases at V and 5 bases at J, with 15 bases between the two ends. This CDR3 has 14 residues. The CDR3 sequence is CASSPVSPWETQYF. Here the CDR3 DNA reads TGTGCCAGCAGTCCCGTTAGTCCGTGGGAGACCCAGTACTTC.

Only a few counts were recorded for this clonotype. CDR3 amino acids: CASSPPMIQHTGELFF. DNA of the CDR3: TGTGCCAGCTCACCACCCATGATCCAACACACCGGGGAGCTGTTTTTT. The chain combines TRBV18 with TRBJ2-2; no clear D. V gave up 0 bases and J gave up 3 bases, with 11 bases separating them. The CDR3 spans 16 residues. Looked up from germline, CDR1 is KGHSH and CDR2 is LQKENI.

This clonotype was counted between two and nine times. This sequence joins TRBV3-1 and TRBJ2-2; tentatively, D is TRBD2 (5 bases). Germline loops: CDR1 LGHDT, CDR2 YNNKEL (reference sequence). The CDR3 is 18 amino acids. Trimming removed 0 bases from V and 4 bases from J, with 18 bases in between. The CDR3 sequence is CASSQDQEVQKGTGELFF. CDR3 DNA: TGTGCCAGCAGCCAAGATCAGGAGGTACAGAAAGGCACCGGGGAGCTGTTTTTT.

This clonotype appeared many times. CDR3 DNA sequence: TGTGCCAGCACATGGGTAGCGGGTTCCTACGAGCAGTACTTC. Translation gives CASTWVAGSYEQYF. This chain connects TRBV2 to TRBJ2-7; TRBD2 matches at 7 bases. CDR1 SNHLY and CDR2 FYNNEI come from the germline V gene. V lost 7 bases to trimming and J lost 1 base; unmatched junction nucleotides: 7. This CDR3 region has 14 residues.

The chain links TRBV20-1 to TRBJ2-5; no clear D gene. This CDR3 contains 10 residues. Deletions cut 4 bases from V and 7 bases from J, with 7 bases between. From germline, CDR1 is DFQATT and CDR2 SNEGSKA (reference sequence). CDR3 residues: CSATRGTQYF. The CDR3 DNA reads as TGCAGTGCTACCCGAGGGACCCAGTACTTC.

This clonotype was seen many times. Since a much larger clone is just one base distant, this may be a read error. In nucleotides, the CDR3 is TGTGCCAGCAGTGAGGGGTCTGGTGGGGGAGGTGGACAGCCCCAGCATTTT. It translates to CASSEGSGGGGGQPQHF. V is TRBV6-1 and J is TRBJ1-5; D is possibly TRBD1 (5 bases). Between the trimmed V and J ends, which lost 3 bases and 7 bases, there was a span of 22 bases. The CDR3 length is 17 residues. Germline V gene sequence: CDR1 MNHNS, CDR2 SASEGT.

This clonotype was seen at least ten times. This chain connects TRBV24-1 to TRBJ2-2; no definite D call. Germline loops: CDR1 KGHDR, CDR2 SFDVKD. CDR3 length equals 13 residues. The germline V and J ends were trimmed by 3 bases and 6 bases, with 7 bases remaining between them. The CDR3 bases are TGTGCCACCAGTGATCCGGGTCCCGGGGAGCTGTTTTTT. Residues: CATSDPGPGELFF.

The table lists this clonotype with many counts. The CDR3 DNA reads as TGTGCCAGCAGTTTAGCGACAGCATACGGGGAGCTGTTTTTT. It specifies CASSLATAYGELFF. The rearrangement uses TRBV28 and TRBJ2-2, with D perhaps TRBD1 (5 bases). V lost 2 bases, J lost 7 bases, and 11 bases lay in between. CDR1 and CDR2 (germline): MDHEN, SYDVKM. The CDR3 runs 14 residues.

The chain employs TRBV7-2 and TRBJ2-2; no clear D gene. V lost 1 base to trimming and J lost 9 bases, with 9 bases between them. The CDR3 is 13 amino acids. CDR1 SGHTA and CDR2 FQGNSA come from the germline V gene. The CDR3 sequence: CASSLGLGWELFF. The CDR3 coding sequence is TGTGCCAGCAGCTTAGGACTCGGCTGGGAGCTGTTTTTT.

Notes on this clonotype: Being one base from a much bigger clone, this may be a read error. V usage is TRBV14 and J usage is TRBJ1-1; D remains unclear. The CDR3 loop spans 14 amino acids. Germline CDR1 and CDR2: SGHDN and FVKESK. DNA of the CDR3: TGTGCCAGCATCCAAACCTACACTAACACTGAAGCTTTCTTT. It is translated as CASIQTYTNTEAFF.

This clonotype was observed at least ten times. The rearrangement links TRBV28 to TRBJ1-5, with D perhaps matching TRBD1 (5 bases). The ends were cut back, 2 bases at V and 4 bases at J, with 18 bases in the middle. The CDR3 totals 17 residues. The germline V gene encodes CDR1 MDHEN and CDR2 SYDVKM. The CDR3 sequence: CASSLAGSDDLNQPQHF. In DNA form, the CDR3 reads TGTGCCAGCAGTTTAGCAGGGTCCGATGATCTGAATCAGCCCCAGCATTTT.

The sample holds many counts of this clonotype. The chain has TRBV12-3 or TRBV12-4 and TRBJ2-5; 9 bases fit TRBD1. CDR3 length equals 14 residues. Germline trimming cut 3 bases from V and 2 bases from J; bases unmatched to any gene: 1. The CDR3 DNA sequence: TGTGCCAGCAGTTTGGGGACAGGGCAAGAGACCCAGTACTTC. As protein: CASSLGTGQETQYF.

The chain has TRBV19 and TRBJ1-5; no reliable D call. Germline V gives CDR1 LNHDA, CDR2 SQIVND (reference sequence). The CDR3 covers 13 residues. V lost 6 bases to trimming and J lost 3 bases, with 9 bases between them. In DNA, the CDR3 is TGTGCCAGTAGGGTAACCCCCAATCAGCCCCAGCATTTT. Residues: CASRVTPNQPQHF.

This clonotype was seen ten or more times. This chain connects TRBV6-1 to TRBJ1-2; 7 bases line up with TRBD1. CDR1 and CDR2 from the germline V gene are MNHNS and SASEGT. The CDR3 has 14 amino acids. V trimming: 1 base; J trimming: 8 bases; junction bases outside the gene matches: 7. The CDR3 reads CASSEGQGGVGYTF. The CDR3 bases are TGTGCCAGCAGTGAAGGACAGGGCGGCGTAGGCTACACCTTC.

In its sample, this clonotype was seen many times. This chain links TRBV11-2 with TRBJ2-2, with TRBD1 as a possible D gene (7 bases). Trimming shortened V by 5 bases and J by 9 bases, and 22 bases separated the two germline ends. CDR1 SGHAT and CDR2 FQNNGV come from the germline V gene. The CDR3 extends over 16 amino acids. CDR3 residues: CASSPPGDRQARELFF. The CDR3, as DNA: TGTGCCAGCAGCCCCCCGGGGGACAGACAAGCCCGGGAGCTGTTTTTT.

There are many counts of this clonotype. The chain is built from TRBV6-1 and TRBJ2-6; 11 nucleotides align to TRBD2. V lost 4 bases, J lost 2 bases, and 1 base stayed unmatched. CDR3 length: 16 residues. Germline CDR1 reads MNHNS; CDR2 reads SASEGT. CDR3 sequence (DNA): TGTGCCAGCAGTGGACTAGCGGGGACTGGGGCCAACGTCCTGACTTTC. This codes for CASSGLAGTGANVLTF.

This clonotype was observed at least ten times. The chain combines TRBV25-1 with TRBJ2-2; 7 bases line up with TRBD2. Per the germline V gene, CDR1 is MGHDK and CDR2 is SYGVNS. The CDR3 totals 14 residues. Trimming at V came to 7 bases and at J to 7 bases, leaving 9 bases not matched to a gene. CDR3 DNA sequence: TGTGCCAGCACCTCCGGAGCTAGCGGCGGGGAGCTGTTTTTT. This codes for CASTSGASGGELFF.

This clonotype was observed a handful of times. The rearrangement uses TRBV5-1 and TRBJ1-3, with D uncertain. Trimming shortened V by 7 bases and J by 0 bases, and 20 bases separated the two germline ends. This CDR3 is 17 amino acids long. Germline V gives CDR1 SGHRS, CDR2 YFSETQ. The CDR3: CASSFSDLLSSGNTIYF. DNA of the CDR3: TGCGCCAGCTCTTTCTCGGACCTACTTAGCTCTGGAAACACCATATATTTT.

This clonotype was found many times. V and J are TRBV15 and TRBJ1-6; 7 nucleotides match TRBD1. After removal of 2 bases from V and 7 bases from J, the junction contained 5 bases not matched to a gene. The CDR3 runs 15 residues. The germline gives CDR1 LNHNV, CDR2 YYDKDF (reference sequence). DNA for the CDR3: TGTGCCACCAGCAGAACCCCGGGACAGAATTCACCCCTCCACTTT. Translating gives CATSRTPGQNSPLHF.

The sample holds many counts of this clonotype. The J gene is TRBJ2-2, the V gene TRBV6-1; D possibly uses TRBD1 or TRBD2 (6 bases each). Germline V gene data show CDR1 as MNHNS and CDR2 as SASEGT. V lost 6 bases to trimming and J lost 6 bases, with 14 bases between them. The CDR3 consists of 14 residues. This CDR3 is CASRNTGTAGELFF. CDR3 DNA: TGTGCCAGCAGGAATACAGGGACTGCCGGGGAGCTGTTTTTT.

This clonotype was counted a single time. The junction differs from germline at one of its ends, possibly a read error. The rearrangement uses TRBV24-1 and TRBJ2-2, with 10 bases that match TRBD2. The germline gives CDR1 KGHDR, CDR2 SFDVKD. This CDR3 has 16 amino acids. In nucleotides, the CDR3 is TGTGCCACCAGTGATCCCGGGACTAGCGAGGTCGGGCAGCTGTTTTTT. Translating gives CATSDPGTSEVGQLFF.